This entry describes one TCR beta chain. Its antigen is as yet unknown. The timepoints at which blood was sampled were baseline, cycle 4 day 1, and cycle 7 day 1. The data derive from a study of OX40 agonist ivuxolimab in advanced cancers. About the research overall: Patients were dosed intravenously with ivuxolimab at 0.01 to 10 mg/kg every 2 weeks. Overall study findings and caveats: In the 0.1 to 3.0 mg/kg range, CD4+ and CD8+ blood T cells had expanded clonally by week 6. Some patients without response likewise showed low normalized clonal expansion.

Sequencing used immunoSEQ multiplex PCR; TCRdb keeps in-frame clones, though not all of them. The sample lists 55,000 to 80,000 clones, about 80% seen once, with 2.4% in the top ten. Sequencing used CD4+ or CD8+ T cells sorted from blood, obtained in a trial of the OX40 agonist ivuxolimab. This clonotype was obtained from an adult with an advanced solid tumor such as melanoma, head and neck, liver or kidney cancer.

CDR3 nucleotides: TGTGCCAGCAGCTTGAGTCTACCGGCGGGTGAGCAGTTCTTC. Protein: CASSLSLPAGEQFF. This sequence joins TRBV7-9 and TRBJ2-1; D might be TRBD2 (5 bases). The length of the CDR3 is 14 residues. The V gene's germline CDR1 is SEHNR and CDR2 FQNEAQ (reference sequence). The V and J ends lost 3 bases and 9 bases respectively, with 15 bases between them.